These 7 T cell receptor beta chains were all obtained from the same sample, sequenced in a study of blood T cells in healthy people across ages (dated by TCRdb to about 2015). The library was built by means of 5' RACE. For sequencing, an Illumina HiSeq 2500 was employed. A second PCR of 7 to 11 cycles was performed with a sample-barcoded 5' primer and a J-beta primer mix. Using fastp at Q25 and MiXCR, TCRdb reprocessed the public reads and kept productive beta chains. Rows with one shared CDR3 protein collapse into an entry with the most common genes and DNA. Counted in this sample were about 970,000 distinct CDR3 sequences; just over 50% of them appeared once. About 22% of the sample rests with the top ten. Sequenced input: blood. The receptors come from a woman aged 60-70 years in good health.

V is TRBV20-1 and J is TRBJ2-1; TRBD2 aligns across 9 bases. The J call is doubtful: the DNA matches TRBJ2-7 better. The CDR3 length is 16 residues. Germline V gives CDR1 DFQATT, CDR2 SNEGSKA (reference sequence). The CDR3 sequence: CSANGGRALSYNEQYF. The CDR3 region has the DNA TGCAGTGCTAACGGCGGGAGGGCCCTCTCCTACAATGAGCAGTACTTC.

Note on this clonotype: One base away lies a much larger clone, so this may be a sequencing read error. The CDR3 loop is CASSRDTCVTGELFF. The CDR3 bases are TGTGCCAGCAGCCGGGACACCTGCGTGACCGGGGAGCTGTTTTTT. This chain uses TRBV6-5 with TRBJ2-2; D may be TRBD1 (6 bases). V lost 6 bases and J 5 bases, leaving 16 bases between the germline ends. The CDR3 runs to 15 residues. Germline CDR1 and CDR2: MNHEY and SVGAGI.

CDR3 in DNA: TGTGCCACCAGCACGACGGGCGGGTGGGGGTTTGTTACCCAGTACTTC. This gives the protein CATSTTGGWGFVTQYF. This chain links TRBV15 with TRBJ2-7, with D perhaps being TRBD1 or TRBD2 (5 bases each). The CDR3 runs 16 residues. From germline, CDR1 is LNHNV and CDR2 YYDKDF (reference sequence). Trimming removed 4 bases from V and 10 bases from J, with 26 bases in between.

This rearrangement joins TRBV20-1 to TRBJ2-1; D gene ambiguous. The CDR3 consists of 11 residues. Germline-derived CDR1 and CDR2 are DFQATT and SNEGSKA (reference sequence). Deletions cut 3 bases from V and 6 bases from J, with 6 bases between. The CDR3 is CSASDFNEQFF. The CDR3 region has the DNA TGCAGTGCTAGCGACTTCAATGAGCAGTTCTTC.

This rearrangement joins TRBV12-3 or TRBV12-4 to TRBJ1-4, with 7 bases matching TRBD1. The CDR3 is 15 residues long. J was trimmed by 5 bases and V by 3 bases; bases with no gene match: 6. The CDR3 DNA sequence: TGTGCCAGCAGTTTGGGAGGGGGCGGAAATGAAAAACTGTTTTTT. Protein: CASSLGGGGNEKLFF.

This clonotype occurred a few times. The chain carries TRBV4-3 and TRBJ1-2, with unresolved D. There are 15 residues in the CDR3. The germline gives CDR1 LGHNA, CDR2 YSLEER. Trimming cost V 0 bases and J 10 bases, with 18 bases left between them. The CDR3, as DNA: TGCGCCAGCAGCCAAGATAGGTTCCGGAGCTCTGTCTACACCTTC. Its translation: CASSQDRFRSSVYTF.

The rearrangement joins TRBV5-1 to TRBJ2-1, with TRBD2 matching 14 bases. CDR1 is SGHRS and CDR2 is YFSETQ in the germline V gene. J was trimmed by 9 bases and V by 6 bases; bases with no gene match: 8. The CDR3 loop spans 15 amino acids. CDR3 residues: CASTSGLAGVVEQFF. CDR3 bases: TGCGCCAGCACCTCGGGACTAGCGGGAGTGGTTGAGCAGTTCTTC.